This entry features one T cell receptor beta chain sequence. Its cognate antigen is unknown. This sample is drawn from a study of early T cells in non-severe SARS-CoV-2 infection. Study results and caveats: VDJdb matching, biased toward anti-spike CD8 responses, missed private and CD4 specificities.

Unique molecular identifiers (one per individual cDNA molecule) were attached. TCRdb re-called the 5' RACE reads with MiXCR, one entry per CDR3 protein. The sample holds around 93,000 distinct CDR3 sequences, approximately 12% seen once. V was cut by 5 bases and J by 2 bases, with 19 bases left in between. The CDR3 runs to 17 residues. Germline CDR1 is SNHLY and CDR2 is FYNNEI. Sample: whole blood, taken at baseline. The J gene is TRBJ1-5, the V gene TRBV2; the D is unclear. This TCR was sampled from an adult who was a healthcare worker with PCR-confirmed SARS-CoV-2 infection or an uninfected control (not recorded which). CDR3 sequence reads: CASSMGQEGSGNQPQHF. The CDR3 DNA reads TGTGCCAGCAGTATGGGCCAGGAAGGGAGTGGCAATCAGCCCCAGCATTTT.